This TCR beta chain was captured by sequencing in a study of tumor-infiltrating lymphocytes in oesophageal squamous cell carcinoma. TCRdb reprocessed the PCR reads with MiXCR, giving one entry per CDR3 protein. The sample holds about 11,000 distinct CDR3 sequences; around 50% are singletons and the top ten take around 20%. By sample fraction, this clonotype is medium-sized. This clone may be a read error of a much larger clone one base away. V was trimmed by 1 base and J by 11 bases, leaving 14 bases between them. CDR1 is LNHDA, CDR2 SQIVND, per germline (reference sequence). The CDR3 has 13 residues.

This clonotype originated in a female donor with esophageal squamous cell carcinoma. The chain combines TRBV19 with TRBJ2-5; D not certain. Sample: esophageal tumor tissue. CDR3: CASSIAGLNEQYF. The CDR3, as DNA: TGTGCCAGTAGTATAGCGGGTTTGAATGAGCAGTACTTC.